This T cell receptor (beta chain) emerged from a study of cytomegalovirus exposure and HLA in healthy donors. Trimming pared 3 bases from V and 2 bases from J, leaving 7 bases between. Germline V CDR1 and CDR2: SQVTM, ANQGSEA. CDR3 length: 12 amino acids. PCR primers comprised 60 Vbeta and 13 Jbeta primers. Data came from immunoSEQ multiplex PCR; TCRdb stores just in-frame clones and leaves some out. The sample carries approximately 220,000 clones, approximately 80% recorded once. Input material: PBMCs. The TCR originated in a man aged 25 to 45 in good health and CMV-seronegative. The genes are TRBV29-1 and TRBJ1-1; no definite D call. Written as DNA, the CDR3 is TGCAGCGTTGAGCGGGGAAACACTGAAGCTTTCTTT. This codes for CSVERGNTEAFF.